The present entry profiles one T cell receptor beta chain with its context. Its antigen is unidentified. This entry comes from a study of cytotoxic CD8 clonotypes in ibrutinib-treated CLL. Background on the study: Specimens for response were gathered following a median roughly twelve months of therapy, spanning 6 to 36. The samples contained 260,000 or so productive templates on average. They also contained an average of around 94,000 productive rearrangements.

Only in-frame clones appear in the TCRdb table, and some are missing; sequencing was by immunoSEQ multiplex PCR. The sample consists of 110,000 to 150,000 clones, 70% to 80% of them appearing once. CDR3 length: 16 residues. In germline, CDR1 is MDHEN, CDR2 SYDVKM. Trimming cost V 8 bases and J 5 bases, with 25 bases left between them. Findings and limits, study-wide: Sustained-remission and progressing patients diverged in sampling times.

This chain links TRBV28 with TRBJ2-7; D possibly uses TRBD1 or TRBD2 (5 bases each). Sample: PBMCs, taken after 24 months of ibrutinib treatment. This sequence was found in a human donor with chronic lymphocytic leukemia. CDR3 DNA: TGTGCCAGCGAGACACCCGGGACCCTCCATGGGGACGAGCAGTACTTC. This gives the protein CASETPGTLHGDEQYF.